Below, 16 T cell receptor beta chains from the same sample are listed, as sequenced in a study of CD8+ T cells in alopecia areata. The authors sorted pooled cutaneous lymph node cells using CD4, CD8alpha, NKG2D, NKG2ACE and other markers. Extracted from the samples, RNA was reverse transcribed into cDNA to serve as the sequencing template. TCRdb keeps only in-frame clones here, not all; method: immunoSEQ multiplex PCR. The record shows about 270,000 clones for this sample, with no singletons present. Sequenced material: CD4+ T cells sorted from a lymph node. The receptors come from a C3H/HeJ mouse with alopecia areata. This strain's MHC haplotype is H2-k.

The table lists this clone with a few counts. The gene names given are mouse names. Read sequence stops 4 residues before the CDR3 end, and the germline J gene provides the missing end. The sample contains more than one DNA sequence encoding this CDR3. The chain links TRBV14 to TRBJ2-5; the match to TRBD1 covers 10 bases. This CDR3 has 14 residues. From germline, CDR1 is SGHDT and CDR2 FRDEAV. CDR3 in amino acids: CASSPGTGVDTQYF. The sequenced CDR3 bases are TGTGCCAGCAGTCCCGGGACAGGGGTCGAC.

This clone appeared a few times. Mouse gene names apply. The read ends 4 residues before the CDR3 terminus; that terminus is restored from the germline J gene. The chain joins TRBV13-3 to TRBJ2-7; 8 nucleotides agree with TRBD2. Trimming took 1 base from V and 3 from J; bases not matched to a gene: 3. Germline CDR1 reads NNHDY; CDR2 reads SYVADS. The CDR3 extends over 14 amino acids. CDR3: CASSDPGGFYEQYF. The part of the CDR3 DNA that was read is TGTGCCAGCAGTGATCCTGGGGGGTTCTAT.

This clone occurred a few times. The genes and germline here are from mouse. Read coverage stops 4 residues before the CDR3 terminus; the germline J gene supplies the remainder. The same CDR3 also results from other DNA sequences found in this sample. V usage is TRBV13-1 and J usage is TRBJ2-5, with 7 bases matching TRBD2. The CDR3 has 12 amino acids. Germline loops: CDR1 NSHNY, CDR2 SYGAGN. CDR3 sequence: CASSLGEDTQYF. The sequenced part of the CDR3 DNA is TGTGCCAGCAGTCTGGGGGAAGAC.

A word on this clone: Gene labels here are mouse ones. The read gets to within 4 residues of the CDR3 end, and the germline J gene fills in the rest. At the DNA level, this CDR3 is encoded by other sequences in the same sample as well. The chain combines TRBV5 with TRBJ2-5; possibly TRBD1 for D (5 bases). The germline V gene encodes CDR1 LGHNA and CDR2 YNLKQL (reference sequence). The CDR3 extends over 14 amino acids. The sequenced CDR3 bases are TGTGCCAGCAGCCAAGAACCAGGGAAAGAC. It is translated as CASSQEPGKD. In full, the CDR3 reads CASSQEPGKDTQYF.

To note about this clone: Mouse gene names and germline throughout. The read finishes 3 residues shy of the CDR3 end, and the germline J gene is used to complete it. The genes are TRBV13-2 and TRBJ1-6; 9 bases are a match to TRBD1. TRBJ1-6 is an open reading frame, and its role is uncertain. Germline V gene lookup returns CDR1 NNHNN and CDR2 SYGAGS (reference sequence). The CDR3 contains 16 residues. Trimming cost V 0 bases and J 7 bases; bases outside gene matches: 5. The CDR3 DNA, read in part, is TGTGCCAGCGGTGATGACAGGGGGCGCGGAAATTCGCCC. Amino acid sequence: CASGDDRGRGNSP. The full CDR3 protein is CASGDDRGRGNSPLYF.

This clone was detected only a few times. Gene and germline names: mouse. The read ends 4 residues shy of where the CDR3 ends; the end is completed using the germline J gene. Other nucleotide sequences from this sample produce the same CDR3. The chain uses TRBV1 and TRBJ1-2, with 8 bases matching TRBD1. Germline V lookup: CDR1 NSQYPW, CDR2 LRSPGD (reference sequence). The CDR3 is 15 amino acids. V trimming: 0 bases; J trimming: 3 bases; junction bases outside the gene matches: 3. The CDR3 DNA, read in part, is TGCACCTGCAGTGCAGACAGGGGGCGCGACTCC. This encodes CTCSADRGRDS. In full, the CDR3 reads CTCSADRGRDSDYTF.

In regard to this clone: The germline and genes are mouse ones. CDR3 DNA, as far as it was read: TGTGCCAGCAGTGATGAGGAGGGGAATTCCTATAATTCGCCC. The encoded protein is CASSDEEGNSYNSP. The CDR3 in its entirety is CASSDEEGNSYNSPLYF. The chain links TRBV13-1 to TRBJ1-6, with D possibly TRBD1 on 5 matching bases. The CDR3 end falls 3 residues outside the read, so it is completed with the germline J gene. TRBJ1-6 is reported as an ORF; its role is uncertain. CDR3 length: 17 amino acids. The germline V gene encodes CDR1 NSHNY and CDR2 SYGAGN. V was pared by 0 bases and J by 0 bases, with 10 bases between.

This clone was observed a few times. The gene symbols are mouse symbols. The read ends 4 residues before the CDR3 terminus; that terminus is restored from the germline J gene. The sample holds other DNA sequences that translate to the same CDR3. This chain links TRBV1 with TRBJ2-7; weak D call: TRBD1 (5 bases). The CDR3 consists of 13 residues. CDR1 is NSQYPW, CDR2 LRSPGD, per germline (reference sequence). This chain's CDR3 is CTCSAVQGYEQYF. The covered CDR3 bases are TGCACCTGCAGTGCAGTCCAGGGATAT.

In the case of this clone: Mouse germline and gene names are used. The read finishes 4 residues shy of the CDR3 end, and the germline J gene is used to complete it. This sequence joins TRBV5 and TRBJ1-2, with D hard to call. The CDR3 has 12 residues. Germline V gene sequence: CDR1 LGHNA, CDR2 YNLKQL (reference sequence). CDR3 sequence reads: CASSQDGFDYTF. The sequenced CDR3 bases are TGTGCCAGCAGCCAAGATGGGTTC.

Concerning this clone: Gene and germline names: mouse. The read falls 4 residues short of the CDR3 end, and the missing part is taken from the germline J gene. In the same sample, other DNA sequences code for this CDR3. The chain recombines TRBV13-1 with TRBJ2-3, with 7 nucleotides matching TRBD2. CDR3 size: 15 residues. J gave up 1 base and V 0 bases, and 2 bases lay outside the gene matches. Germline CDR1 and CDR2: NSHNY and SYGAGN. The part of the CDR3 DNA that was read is TGTGCCAGCAGTGATGCGCTGGGGGGTGCAGAA. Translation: CASSDALGGAE. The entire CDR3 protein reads CASSDALGGAETLYF.

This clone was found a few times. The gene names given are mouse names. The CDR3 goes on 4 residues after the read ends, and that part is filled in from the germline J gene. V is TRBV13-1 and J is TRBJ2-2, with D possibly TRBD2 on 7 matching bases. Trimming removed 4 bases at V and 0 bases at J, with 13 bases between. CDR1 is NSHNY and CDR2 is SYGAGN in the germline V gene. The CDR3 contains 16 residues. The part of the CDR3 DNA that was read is TGTGCCAGCAGTAACCTGGGGGCCGCAAACACCGGG. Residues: CASSNLGAANTG. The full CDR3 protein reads CASSNLGAANTGQLYF.

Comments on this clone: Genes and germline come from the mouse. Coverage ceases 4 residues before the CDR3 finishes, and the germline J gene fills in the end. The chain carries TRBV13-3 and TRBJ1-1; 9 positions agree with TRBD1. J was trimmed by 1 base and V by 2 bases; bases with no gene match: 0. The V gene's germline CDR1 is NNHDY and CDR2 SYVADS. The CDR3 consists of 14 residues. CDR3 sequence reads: CASSEGQGNTEVFF. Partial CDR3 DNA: TGTGCCAGCAGTGAGGGACAGGGGAACACA.

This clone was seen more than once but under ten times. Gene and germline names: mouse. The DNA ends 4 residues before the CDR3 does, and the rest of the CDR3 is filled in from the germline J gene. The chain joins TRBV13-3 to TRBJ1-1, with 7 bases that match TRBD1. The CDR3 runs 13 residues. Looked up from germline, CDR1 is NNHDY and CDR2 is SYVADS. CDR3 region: CASSDLGTAEVFF. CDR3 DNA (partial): TGTGCCAGCAGTGATCTTGGGACAGCA.

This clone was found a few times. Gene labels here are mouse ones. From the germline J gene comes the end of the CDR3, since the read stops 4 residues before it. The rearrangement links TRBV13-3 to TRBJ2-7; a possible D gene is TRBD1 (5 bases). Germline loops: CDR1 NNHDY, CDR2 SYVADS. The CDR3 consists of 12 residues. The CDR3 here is CASSETRDEQYF. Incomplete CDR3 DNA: TGTGCCAGCAGTGAAACCAGGGAT.

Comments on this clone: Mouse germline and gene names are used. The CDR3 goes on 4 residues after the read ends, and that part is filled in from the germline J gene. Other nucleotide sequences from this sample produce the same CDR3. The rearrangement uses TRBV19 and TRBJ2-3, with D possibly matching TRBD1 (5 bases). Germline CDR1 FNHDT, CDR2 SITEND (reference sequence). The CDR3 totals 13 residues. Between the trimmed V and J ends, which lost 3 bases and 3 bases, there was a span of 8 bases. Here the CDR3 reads CASSKGVAETLYF. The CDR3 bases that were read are TGTGCCAGCAGTAAAGGGGTAGCAGAA.

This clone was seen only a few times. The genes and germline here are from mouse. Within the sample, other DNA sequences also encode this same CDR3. The CDR3: CASSDDRAERLFF. The CDR3 bases that were read are TGTGCCAGCAGTGATGACAGGGCCGAA. The chain couples TRBV13-1 to TRBJ1-4, with D perhaps matching TRBD1 (6 bases). The read stops 4 residues short of the end of the CDR3; the missing end is completed from the germline J gene. The CDR3 is made up of 13 amino acids. Germline V gene data show CDR1 as NSHNY and CDR2 as SYGAGN.